This entry concerns a single T cell receptor beta chain. Noted treatment: preoperative locoregional IRX-2 cytokine immunotherapy. The data were taken from a study of preoperative IRX-2 immunotherapy in early breast cancer. Germline lookup yields CDR1 MNHGY and CDR2 SAAAGT. V shed 0 bases and J shed 6 bases, with 17 bases lying between them. The CDR3 consists of 17 residues. TCRdb's table, derived via immunoSEQ multiplex PCR, lists solely in-frame clones and lacks some. This sample has fewer than 35,000 clones, with roughly 89% found just once. The chain uses TRBV6-8 and TRBJ2-2; maybe TRBD2 (5 bases). This receptor was obtained from a human donor with breast cancer. Material: tumor tissue, obtained after IRX-2 immunotherapy. CDR3 sequence: CASSYSYYPGGAGELFF. The DNA for the CDR3 is TGTGCCAGCAGTTACTCTTACTACCCCGGAGGAGCCGGGGAGCTGTTTTTT.